Each of the 21 T cell receptor beta chains below was sequenced from the same sample in a study of T-cell memory formation after mild COVID-19 (dated by TCRdb to about 2021). Libraries were made using 5' RACE. Sequencing took place on an Illumina NovaSeq 6000. TCRdb reworked the public reads: Q25 trimming with fastp, MiXCR clone assembly, productive beta chains retained. For every CDR3 protein sequence, its rows merge into one entry that carries the most common genes and DNA. The sample contains roughly 350,000 distinct CDR3 sequences, around 21% of them found a single time. The top ten clonotypes cover under 15% of the sample. Specimen: PBMCs or a T cell subset sorted from them (not recorded which). The receptors come from an adult woman who had mild COVID-19 (a few samples of this study predate the infection). The sample titles of this study are shuffled in the database, so cell type and time point are left out; the donor was told from shared clones.

This clonotype came up a few times. The chain recombines TRBV7-3 with TRBJ2-7; maybe TRBD1 (6 bases). CDR1 and CDR2 (germline): SGHTA, FQGTGA. This CDR3 contains 19 residues. Trimming shortened V by 5 bases and J by 0 bases, and 26 bases separated the two germline ends. CDR3 in amino acids: CASSPGDIRPHRVSYEQYF. CDR3 nucleotides: TGTGCCAGCAGCCCCGGGGACATCCGGCCCCACCGAGTCTCCTACGAGCAGTACTTC.

This clonotype was picked up a small number of times. The chain uses TRBV6-2 or TRBV6-3 and TRBJ2-1; 9 bases align to TRBD2. CDR3 length: 15 residues. Germline assignment: CDR1 MNHEY and CDR2 SVGEGT. Trimming removed 6 bases from V and 6 bases from J; junction bases left unmatched: 9. The CDR3 sequence is CASSDPGLAFNEQFF. The CDR3 DNA reads as TGTGCCAGCAGCGACCCGGGACTAGCCTTCAATGAGCAGTTCTTC.

The chain is built from TRBV7-3 and TRBJ1-2; the match to TRBD1 covers 7 bases. The germline gives CDR1 SGHTA, CDR2 FQGTGA. The CDR3 totals 16 residues. Trimming at V came to 5 bases and at J to 5 bases, leaving 14 bases not matched to a gene. CDR3 bases: TGTGCCAGCAGCCCTCATTCCAGGGGGGGACCGTATGGCTACACCTTC. Encoded protein: CASSPHSRGGPYGYTF.

This clonotype was detected only a few times. V is TRBV5-1 and J is TRBJ1-1, with 9 bases lining up with TRBD1. The CDR3 is made up of 17 amino acids. The germline CDR1 and CDR2 sequences are SGHRS and YFSETQ. Trimming cost V 0 bases and J 3 bases; bases outside gene matches: 9. The DNA for the CDR3 is TGCGCCAGCAGCTTGGGAGGTCACAGGGGGCGGTACACTGAAGCTTTCTTT. This gives the protein CASSLGGHRGRYTEAFF. Based on the CDR3 plus reference TRBV5-1 and TRBJ1-1, the full variable domain is KAGVTQTPRYLIKTRGQQVTLSCSPISGHRSVSWYQQTPGQGLQFLFEYFSETQRNKGNFPGRFSGRQFSNSRSEMNVSTLELGDSALYLCASSLGGHRGRYTEAFFGQGTRLTVV.

Only a few counts were recorded for this clonotype. DNA for the CDR3: TGTGCCAGCAGCTCAGCCAATCGACCGAGCTCCTACGAGCAGTACTTC. This sequence encodes CASSSANRPSSYEQYF. This rearrangement joins TRBV7-2 to TRBJ2-7; no clear D. The CDR3 has 16 amino acids. Germline V CDR1 and CDR2: SGHTA, FQGNSA. The V gene lost 4 bases and the J gene lost 0 bases, with 16 bases spanning the gap.

This clonotype has more than one count but fewer than ten. The chain has TRBV5-1 and TRBJ1-1, with a possible D match to TRBD1 (5 bases). The CDR3 covers 14 residues. V shed 0 bases and J shed 1 base, with 7 bases lying between them. CDR1 SGHRS and CDR2 YFSETQ come from the germline V gene. The CDR3 DNA is TGCGCCAGCAGCTTGGAGAGGGGGAACACTGAAGCTTTCTTT. It encodes CASSLERGNTEAFF. Drawing the rest from reference TRBV5-1 and TRBJ1-1, the complete variable domain is KAGVTQTPRYLIKTRGQQVTLSCSPISGHRSVSWYQQTPGQGLQFLFEYFSETQRNKGNFPGRFSGRQFSNSRSEMNVSTLELGDSALYLCASSLERGNTEAFFGQGTRLTVV.

The chain carries TRBV3-1 and TRBJ2-1, with D unclear. CDR1 LGHDT and CDR2 YNNKEL come from the germline V gene (reference sequence). Trimming took off 6 bases at V and 6 bases at J, with 6 bases between the two ends. The CDR3 sequence is 11 residues long. The CDR3 region is CASSRSNEQFF. In DNA form, the CDR3 reads TGTGCCAGCAGTCGTAGCAATGAGCAGTTCTTC.

This chain connects TRBV3-1 to TRBJ2-7; 7 bases are shared with TRBD1. V lost 1 base and J lost 4; bases outside the gene matches: 7. Germline lookup yields CDR1 LGHDT and CDR2 YNNKEL (reference sequence). The CDR3 has 15 residues. The CDR3 DNA reads TGTGCCAGCAGCCAAGCGCCGGGACAGTCGTACGAGCAGTACTTC. Translated, it gives CASSQAPGQSYEQYF.

This chain links TRBV12-3 or TRBV12-4 with TRBJ2-5; 7 positions match TRBD2. The CDR3 consists of 14 residues. V lost 7 bases and J lost 5; bases outside the gene matches: 10. The CDR3 sequence: CASKRDGIDETQYF. CDR3 bases: TGTGCCAGCAAGCGGGACGGTATTGATGAGACCCAGTACTTC.

In its sample, this clonotype was seen a few times. The chain links TRBV19 to TRBJ2-3, with D uncertain. The V end was cut by 6 bases, the J end by 2 bases, with 15 bases between. The CDR3 covers 15 residues. CDR1 is LNHDA and CDR2 is SQIVND in the germline V gene (reference sequence). The CDR3 region is CASRASVPPTDTQYF. CDR3 DNA sequence: TGTGCCAGTAGGGCGAGCGTCCCACCCACAGATACGCAGTATTTT.

This clonotype was found many times. The chain has TRBV28 and TRBJ2-7; the match to TRBD1 covers 8 bases. The CDR3 consists of 12 residues. The J segment lost 4 bases and the V segment lost 10 bases, leaving 6 bases of the junction unmatched. The germline V gene encodes CDR1 MDHEN and CDR2 SYDVKM. CDR3 residues: CAIMGQAYEQYF. In nucleotides, the CDR3 is TGTGCCATCATGGGACAGGCGTACGAGCAGTACTTC. The entire variable domain, with the rest obtained from reference TRBV28 and TRBJ2-7, is as follows: DVKVTQSSRYLVKRTGEKVFLECVQDMDHENMFWYRQDPGLGLRLIYFSYDVKMKEKGDIPEGYSVSREKKERFSLILESASTNQTSMYLCAIMGQAYEQYFGPGTRLTVT.

In DNA, the CDR3 is TGTGCCGCAGGAGCAGTCATGAACACTGAAGCTTTCTTT. This sequence encodes CAAGAVMNTEAFF. V gene TRBV7-8 combines with J gene TRBJ1-1; D remains unclear. Per the germline V gene, CDR1 is SGHVS and CDR2 is FQNEAQ. V lost 11 bases and J 0 bases, leaving 13 bases between the germline ends. The CDR3 covers 13 residues. The variable domain in full, with the rest retrieved from reference TRBV7-8 and TRBJ1-1, is GAGVSQSPRYKVAKRGQDVALRCDPISGHVSLFWYQQALGQGPEFLTYFQNEAQLDKSGLPSDRFFAERPEGSVSTLKIQRTQQEDSAVYLCAAGAVMNTEAFFGQGTRLTVV.

A few counts support this clonotype. This chain uses TRBV7-9 with TRBJ1-3, with 8 positions matching TRBD1. The junction had 11 bases not matched to a gene; V was cut back by 5 bases and J by 8 bases. The germline gives CDR1 SEHNR, CDR2 FQNEAQ (reference sequence). This CDR3 is built from 15 residues. CDR3 coding DNA: TGTGCCAGCAGCCCCGCAGGCGCAGGGGGCCACACCATATATTTT. It specifies CASSPAGAGGHTIYF.

There are a few counts of this clonotype. This chain connects TRBV18 to TRBJ2-7, with a possible D match to TRBD2 (5 bases). CDR3 length: 15 residues. Germline CDR1 is KGHSH and CDR2 is LQKENI. V was pared by 3 bases and J by 2 bases, with 14 bases between. The CDR3 nucleotides are TGTGCCAGCTCACCTATGCCCGGGATTCCCTACGAGCAGTACTTC. Amino acid sequence: CASSPMPGIPYEQYF. Supplemented by reference TRBV18 and TRBJ2-7, the full variable domain reads NAGVMQNPRHLVRRRGQEARLRCSPMKGHSHVYWYRQLPEEGLKFMVYLQKENIIDESGMPKERFSAEFPKEGPSILRIQQVVRGDSAAYFCASSPMPGIPYEQYFGPGTRLTVT.

In its sample, this clonotype was seen a few times. This chain uses TRBV7-2 with TRBJ2-2; 13 bases match TRBD2. CDR1 and CDR2 from the germline V gene are SGHTA and FQGNSA. CDR3 length: 18 residues. The J segment lost 0 bases and the V segment lost 5 bases, leaving 6 bases of the junction unmatched. CDR3 sequence: CASSLRTSGRANTGELFF. CDR3 coding DNA: TGTGCCAGCAGCCTCCGGACTAGCGGGAGAGCGAACACCGGGGAGCTGTTTTTT.

This clonotype was observed a single time. This chain uses TRBV12-3 or TRBV12-4 with TRBJ1-2; D gene ambiguous. This CDR3 is built from 13 residues. V lost 5 bases to trimming and J lost 4 bases, with 11 bases between them. The CDR3, as DNA: TGTGCCAGCAGTCACCAGGATAGCTATGGCTACACCTTC. Translation gives CASSHQDSYGYTF.

The chain is built from TRBV18 and TRBJ2-1, with 7 bases matching TRBD2. The ends lost 4 bases at V and 6 bases at J; junction bases unmatched: 18. Looked up from germline, CDR1 is KGHSH and CDR2 is LQKENI. The CDR3 runs 18 residues. CDR3 loop: CASSLAGASGRAGNEQFF. CDR3 DNA sequence: TGTGCCAGCTCACTCGCCGGCGCGTCGGGGAGGGCCGGCAATGAGCAGTTCTTC. The full variable domain, its missing parts supplied by reference TRBV18 and TRBJ2-1, is NAGVMQNPRHLVRRRGQEARLRCSPMKGHSHVYWYRQLPEEGLKFMVYLQKENIIDESGMPKERFSAEFPKEGPSILRIQQVVRGDSAAYFCASSLAGASGRAGNEQFFGPGTRLTVL.

The chain is built from TRBV4-1 and TRBJ1-5; D unresolved. CDR1 is MGHRA and CDR2 is YSYEKL in the germline V gene. The CDR3 runs 15 residues. V shed 4 bases and J shed 0 bases, with 10 bases lying between them. DNA for the CDR3: TGCGCCAGCAGCCTTATCCCACTTAGCAATCAGCCCCAGCATTTT. As protein: CASSLIPLSNQPQHF.

This clonotype was observed a handful of times. The V gene is TRBV6-2 or TRBV6-3, the J gene TRBJ2-7, with 11 bases lining up with TRBD2. CDR1 and CDR2 (germline): MNHEY, SVGEGT. J lost 6 bases, V lost 6 bases, and 10 bases had no gene match. The CDR3 has 15 amino acids. The DNA of the CDR3 is TGTGCCAGCAGAGGATCTAGCGGGGGGAGTGCCGAGCAGTACTTC. Translation gives CASRGSSGGSAEQYF.

This clonotype was detected a few times. This rearrangement joins TRBV5-5 to TRBJ2-5, with 14 bases matching TRBD2. The CDR3 is 16 amino acids. CDR1 SGHKS and CDR2 YYEKEE come from the germline V gene (reference sequence). The V segment lost 4 bases and the J segment 4 bases; nucleotides outside the gene matches: 6. CDR3 in amino acids: CASSLGTSGSLETQYF. CDR3 bases: TGTGCCAGCAGCCTCGGGACTAGCGGGAGTTTAGAGACCCAGTACTTC.

This clonotype was observed a few times. The chain combines TRBV6-2 or TRBV6-3 with TRBJ2-2; 8 nucleotides match TRBD1. The CDR3 totals 15 residues. CDR1 is MNHEY, CDR2 SVGEGT, per germline. The J segment lost 6 bases and the V segment lost 0 bases, leaving 3 bases of the junction unmatched. CDR3 nucleotide sequence: TGTGCCAGCAGTTACTCGACACAGGGGGCCGGGGAGCTGTTTTTT. Translation: CASSYSTQGAGELFF.